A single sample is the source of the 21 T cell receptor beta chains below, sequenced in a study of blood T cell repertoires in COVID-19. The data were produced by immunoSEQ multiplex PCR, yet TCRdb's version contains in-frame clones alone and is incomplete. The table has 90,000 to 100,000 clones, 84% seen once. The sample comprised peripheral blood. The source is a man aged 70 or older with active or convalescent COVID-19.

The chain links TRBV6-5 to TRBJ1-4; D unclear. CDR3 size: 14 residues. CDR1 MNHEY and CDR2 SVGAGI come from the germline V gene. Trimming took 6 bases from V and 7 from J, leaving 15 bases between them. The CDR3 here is CASRSWQVVEKLFF. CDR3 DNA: TGTGCCAGCAGAAGTTGGCAGGTGGTTGAAAAACTGTTTTTT.

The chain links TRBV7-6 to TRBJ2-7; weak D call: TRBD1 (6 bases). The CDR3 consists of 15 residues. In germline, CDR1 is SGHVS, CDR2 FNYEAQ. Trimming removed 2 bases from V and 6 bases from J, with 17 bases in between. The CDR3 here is CASSLTGNGLSEQYF. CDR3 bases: TGTGCCAGCAGCTTAACAGGGAACGGCCTCTCCGAGCAGTACTTC.

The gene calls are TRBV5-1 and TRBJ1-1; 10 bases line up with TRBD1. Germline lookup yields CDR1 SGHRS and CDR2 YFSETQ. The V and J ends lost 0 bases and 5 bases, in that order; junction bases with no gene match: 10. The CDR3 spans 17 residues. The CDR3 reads CASSLEDRGGPVTEAFF. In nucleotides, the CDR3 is TGCGCCAGCAGCTTGGAGGACAGGGGGGGTCCAGTAACTGAAGCTTTCTTT.

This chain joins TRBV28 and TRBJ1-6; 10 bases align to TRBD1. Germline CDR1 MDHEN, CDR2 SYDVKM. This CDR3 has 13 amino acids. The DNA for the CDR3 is TGTGCGAGTGTTGGGGACAGGGGCTCACCCCTCCACTTT. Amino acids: CASVGDRGSPLHF.

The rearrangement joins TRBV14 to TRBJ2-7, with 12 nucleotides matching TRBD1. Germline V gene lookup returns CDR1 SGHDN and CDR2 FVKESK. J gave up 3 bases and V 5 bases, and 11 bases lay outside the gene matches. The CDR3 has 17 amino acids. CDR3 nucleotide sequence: TGTGCCAGCAGCGTGAATCTTGGGACAGGGGGCTTCTACGAGCAGTACTTC. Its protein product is CASSVNLGTGGFYEQYF.

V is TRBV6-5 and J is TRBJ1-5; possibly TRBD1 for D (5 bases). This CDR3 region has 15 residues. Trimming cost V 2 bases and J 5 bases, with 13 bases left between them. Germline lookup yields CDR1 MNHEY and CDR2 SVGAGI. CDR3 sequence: CASSYGAGRDQPQHF. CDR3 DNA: TGTGCCAGCAGTTACGGGGCAGGTAGGGATCAGCCCCAGCATTTT.

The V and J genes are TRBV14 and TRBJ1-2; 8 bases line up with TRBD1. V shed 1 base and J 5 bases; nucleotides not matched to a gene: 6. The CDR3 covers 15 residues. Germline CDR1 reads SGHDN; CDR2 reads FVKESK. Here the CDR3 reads CASSQVTGGGYGYTF. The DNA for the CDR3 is TGTGCCAGCAGCCAAGTCACAGGGGGTGGATATGGCTACACCTTC. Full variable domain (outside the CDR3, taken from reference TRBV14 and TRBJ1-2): EAGVTQFPSHSVIEKGQTVTLRCDPISGHDNLYWYRRVMGKEIKFLLHFVKESKQDESGMPNNRFLAERTGGTYSTLKVQPAELEDSGVYFCASSQVTGGGYGYTFGSGTRLTVV.

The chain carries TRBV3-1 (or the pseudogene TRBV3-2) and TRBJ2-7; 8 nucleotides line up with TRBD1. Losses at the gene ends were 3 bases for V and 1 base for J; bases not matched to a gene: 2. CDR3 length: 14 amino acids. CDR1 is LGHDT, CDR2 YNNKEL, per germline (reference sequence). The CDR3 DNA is TGTGCCAGCAGCCAGACAGGGGAATCCTACGAGCAGTACTTC. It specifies CASSQTGESYEQYF.

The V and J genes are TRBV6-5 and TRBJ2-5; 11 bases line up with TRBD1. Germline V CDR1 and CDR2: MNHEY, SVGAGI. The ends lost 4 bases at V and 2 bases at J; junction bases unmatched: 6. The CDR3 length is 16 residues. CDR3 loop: CASSSGTGGLQETQYF. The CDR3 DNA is TGTGCCAGCAGTTCCGGGACAGGGGGTTTACAAGAGACCCAGTACTTC.

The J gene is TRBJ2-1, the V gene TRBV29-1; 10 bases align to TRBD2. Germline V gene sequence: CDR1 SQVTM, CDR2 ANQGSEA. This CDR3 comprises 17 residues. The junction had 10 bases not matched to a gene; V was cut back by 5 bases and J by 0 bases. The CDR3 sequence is CSVRRTSGPSSYNEQFF. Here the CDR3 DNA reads TGCAGCGTTAGGCGGACTAGCGGCCCCAGCTCCTACAATGAGCAGTTCTTC.

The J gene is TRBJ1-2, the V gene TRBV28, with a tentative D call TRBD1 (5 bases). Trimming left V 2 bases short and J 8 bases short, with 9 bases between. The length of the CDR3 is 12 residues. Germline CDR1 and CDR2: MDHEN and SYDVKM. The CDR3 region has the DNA TGTGCCAGCAGTTTAGGGGCAGGGGGCTACACCTTC. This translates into CASSLGAGGYTF.

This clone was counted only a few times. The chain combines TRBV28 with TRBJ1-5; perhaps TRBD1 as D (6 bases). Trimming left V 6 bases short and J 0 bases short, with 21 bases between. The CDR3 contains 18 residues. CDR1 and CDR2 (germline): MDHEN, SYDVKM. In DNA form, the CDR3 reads TGTGCCAGCAGCCCCCCAGGACAGCGCCCCTATAGCAATCAGCCCCAGCATTTT. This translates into CASSPPGQRPYSNQPQHF.

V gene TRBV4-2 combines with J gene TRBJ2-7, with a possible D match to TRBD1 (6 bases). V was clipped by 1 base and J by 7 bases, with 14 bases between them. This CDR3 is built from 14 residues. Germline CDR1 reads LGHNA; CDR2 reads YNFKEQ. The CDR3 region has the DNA TGTGCCAGCAGCCAAGGCCAGGGGCCCTCGGAGCAGTACTTC. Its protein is CASSQGQGPSEQYF.

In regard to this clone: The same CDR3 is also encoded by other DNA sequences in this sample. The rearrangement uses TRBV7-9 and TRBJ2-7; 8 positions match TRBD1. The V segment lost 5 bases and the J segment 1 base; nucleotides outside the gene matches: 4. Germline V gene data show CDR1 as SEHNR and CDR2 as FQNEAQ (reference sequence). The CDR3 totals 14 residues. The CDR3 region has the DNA TGTGCCAGCAGCCCTGGGACAGGTTCCTACGAGCAGTACTTC. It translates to CASSPGTGSYEQYF.

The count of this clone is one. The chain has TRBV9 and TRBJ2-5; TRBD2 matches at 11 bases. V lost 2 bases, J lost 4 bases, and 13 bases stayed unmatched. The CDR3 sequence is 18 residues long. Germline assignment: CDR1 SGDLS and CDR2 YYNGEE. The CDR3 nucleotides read TGTGCCAGCAGCGTCGGGGTAGCGGGGGGGCGAAGTCCAGAGACCCAGTACTTC. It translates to CASSVGVAGGRSPETQYF.

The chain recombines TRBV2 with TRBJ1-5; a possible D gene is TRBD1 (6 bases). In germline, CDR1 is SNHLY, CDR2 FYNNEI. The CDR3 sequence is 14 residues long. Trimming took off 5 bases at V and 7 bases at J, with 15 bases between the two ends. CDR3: CASSIQGQGQPQHF. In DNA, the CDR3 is TGTGCCAGCAGTATCCAGGGGCAGGGACAGCCCCAGCATTTT. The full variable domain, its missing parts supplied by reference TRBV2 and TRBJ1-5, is EPEVTQTPSHQVTQMGQEVILRCVPISNHLYFYWYRQILGQKVEFLVSFYNNEISEKSEIFDDQFSVERPDGSNFTLKIRSTKLEDSAMYFCASSIQGQGQPQHFGDGTRLSIL.

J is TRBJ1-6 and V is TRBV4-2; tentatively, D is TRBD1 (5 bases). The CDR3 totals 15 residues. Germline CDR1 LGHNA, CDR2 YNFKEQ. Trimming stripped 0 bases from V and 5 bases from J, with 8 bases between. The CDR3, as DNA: TGTGCCAGCAGCCAAGATCAGGGCGATAATTCACCCCTCCACTTT. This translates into CASSQDQGDNSPLHF.

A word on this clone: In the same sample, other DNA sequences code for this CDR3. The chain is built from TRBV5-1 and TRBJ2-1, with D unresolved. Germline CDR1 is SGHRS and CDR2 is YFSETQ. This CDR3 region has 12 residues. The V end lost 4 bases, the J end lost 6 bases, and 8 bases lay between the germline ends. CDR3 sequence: CASSLSLNEQFF. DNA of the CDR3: TGCGCCAGCAGCCTCTCCCTCAATGAGCAGTTCTTC.

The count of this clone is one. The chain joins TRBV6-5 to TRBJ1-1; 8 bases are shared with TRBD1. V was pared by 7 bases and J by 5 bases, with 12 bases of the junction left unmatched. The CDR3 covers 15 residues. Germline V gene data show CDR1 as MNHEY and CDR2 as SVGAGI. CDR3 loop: CASTLNRGRGTEAFF. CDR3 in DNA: TGTGCCAGCACCCTAAACAGGGGGAGGGGGACTGAAGCTTTCTTT.

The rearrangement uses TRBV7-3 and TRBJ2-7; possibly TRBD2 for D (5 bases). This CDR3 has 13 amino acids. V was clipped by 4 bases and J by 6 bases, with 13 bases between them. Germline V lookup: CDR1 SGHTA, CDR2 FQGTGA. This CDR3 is CASSSAWAGEQYF. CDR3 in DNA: TGTGCCAGCAGCTCAGCATGGGCGGGCGAGCAGTACTTC.

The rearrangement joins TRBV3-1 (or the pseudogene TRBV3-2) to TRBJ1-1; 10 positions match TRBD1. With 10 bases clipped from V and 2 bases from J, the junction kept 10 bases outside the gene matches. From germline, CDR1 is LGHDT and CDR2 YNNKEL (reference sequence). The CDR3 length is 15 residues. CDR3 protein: CATSSWDRGNTEAFF. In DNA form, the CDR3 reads TGTGCCACCTCTTCCTGGGACAGGGGTAACACTGAAGCTTTCTTT.